This T cell receptor (beta chain) was sequenced for a study of blood T cell repertoires in COVID-19. About the research overall: Donors in the United States, Italy and Spain gave samples during acute or convalescent COVID-19.

This clone came up once. The germline V gene has CDR1 PRHDT and CDR2 FYEKMQ (reference sequence). The CDR3 runs to 15 residues. J was trimmed by 2 bases and V by 2 bases; bases with no gene match: 4. Using immunoSEQ multiplex PCR, the repertoire was profiled, and TCRdb retains in-frame clones only, with some absent. Of 55,000 to 80,000 clones in the sample, around 83% were seen once. The V call is TRBV13, the J call TRBJ2-3; 7 bases agree with TRBD2. The TCR sequence derives from a human donor in a cohort sampled during active COVID-19. The sequenced sample was peripheral blood. The CDR3 sequence is CASSLPSGVTDTQYF. CDR3 DNA sequence: TGTGCCAGCAGCTTACCAAGCGGGGTCACAGATACGCAGTATTTT.